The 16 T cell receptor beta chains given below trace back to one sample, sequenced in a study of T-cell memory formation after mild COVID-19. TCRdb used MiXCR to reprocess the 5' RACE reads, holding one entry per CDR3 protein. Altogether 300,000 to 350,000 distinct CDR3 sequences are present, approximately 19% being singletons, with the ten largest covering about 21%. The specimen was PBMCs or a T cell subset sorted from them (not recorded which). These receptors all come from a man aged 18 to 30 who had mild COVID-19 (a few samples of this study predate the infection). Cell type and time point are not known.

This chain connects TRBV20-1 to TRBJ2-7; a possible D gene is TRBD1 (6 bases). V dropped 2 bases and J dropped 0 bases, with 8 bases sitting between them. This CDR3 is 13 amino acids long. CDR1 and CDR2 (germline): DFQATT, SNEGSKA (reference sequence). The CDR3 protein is CSARTGSSYEQYV. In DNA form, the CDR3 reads TGCAGTGCTAGAACAGGGAGCTCCTACGAGCAGTACGTC.

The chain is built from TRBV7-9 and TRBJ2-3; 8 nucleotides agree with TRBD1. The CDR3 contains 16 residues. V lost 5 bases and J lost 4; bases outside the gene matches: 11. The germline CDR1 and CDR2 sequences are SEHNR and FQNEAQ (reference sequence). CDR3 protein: CASSQNRGIAADTQYF. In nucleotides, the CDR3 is TGTGCCAGCAGCCAAAACAGGGGGATCGCGGCAGATACGCAGTATTTT.

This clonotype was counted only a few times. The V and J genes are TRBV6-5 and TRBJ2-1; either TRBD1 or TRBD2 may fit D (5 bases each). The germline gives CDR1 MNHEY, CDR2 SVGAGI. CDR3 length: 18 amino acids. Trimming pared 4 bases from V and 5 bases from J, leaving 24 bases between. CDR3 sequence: CASSSRNHPGRRNNEQFF. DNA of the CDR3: TGTGCCAGCAGTTCACGGAATCACCCGGGACGGCGAAACAATGAGCAGTTCTTC.

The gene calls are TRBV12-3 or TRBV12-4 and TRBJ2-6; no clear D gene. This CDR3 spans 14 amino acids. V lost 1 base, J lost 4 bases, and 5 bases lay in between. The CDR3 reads CASSLGVGANVLTF. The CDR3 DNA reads TGTGCCAGCAGTTTAGGGGTCGGGGCCAACGTCCTGACTTTC.

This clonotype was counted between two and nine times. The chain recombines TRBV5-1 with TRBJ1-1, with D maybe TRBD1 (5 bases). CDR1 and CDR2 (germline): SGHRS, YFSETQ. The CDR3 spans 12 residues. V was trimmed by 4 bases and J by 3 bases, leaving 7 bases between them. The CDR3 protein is CASSGTDTEAFF. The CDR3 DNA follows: TGCGCCAGCAGCGGGACCGACACTGAAGCTTTCTTT.

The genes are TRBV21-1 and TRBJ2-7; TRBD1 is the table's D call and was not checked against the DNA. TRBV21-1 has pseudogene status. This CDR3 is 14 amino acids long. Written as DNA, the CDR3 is TGTGCCGCGACCTTTAAGTGGGGGGACCACGAGCAGTACTTC. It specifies CAATFKWGDHEQYF.

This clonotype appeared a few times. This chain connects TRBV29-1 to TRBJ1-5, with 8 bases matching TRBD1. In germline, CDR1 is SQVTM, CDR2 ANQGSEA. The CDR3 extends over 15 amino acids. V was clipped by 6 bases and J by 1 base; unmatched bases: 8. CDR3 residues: CSVGTGLSSNQPQHF. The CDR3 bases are TGCAGCGTGGGGACAGGCCTATCGAGCAATCAGCCCCAGCATTTT.

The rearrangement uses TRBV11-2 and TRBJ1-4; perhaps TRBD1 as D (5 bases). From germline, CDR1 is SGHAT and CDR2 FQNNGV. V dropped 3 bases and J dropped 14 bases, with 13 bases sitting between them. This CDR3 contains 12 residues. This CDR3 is CASSFRVYPLFF. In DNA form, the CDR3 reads TGTGCCAGCAGCTTCAGGGTCTACCCTCTGTTTTTT.

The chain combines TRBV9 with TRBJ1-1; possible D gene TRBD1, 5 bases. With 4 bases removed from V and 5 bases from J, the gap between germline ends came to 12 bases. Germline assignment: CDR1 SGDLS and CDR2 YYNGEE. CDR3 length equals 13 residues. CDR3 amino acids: CASSPTGTTEAFF. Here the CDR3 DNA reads TGTGCCAGCAGCCCGACCGGGACTACTGAAGCTTTCTTT.

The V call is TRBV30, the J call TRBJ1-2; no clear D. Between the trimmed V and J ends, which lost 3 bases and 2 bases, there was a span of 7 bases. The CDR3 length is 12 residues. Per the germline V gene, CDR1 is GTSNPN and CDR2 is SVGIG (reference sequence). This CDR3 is CAWREGNYGYTF. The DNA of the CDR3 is TGTGCCTGGAGAGAGGGCAACTATGGCTACACCTTC.

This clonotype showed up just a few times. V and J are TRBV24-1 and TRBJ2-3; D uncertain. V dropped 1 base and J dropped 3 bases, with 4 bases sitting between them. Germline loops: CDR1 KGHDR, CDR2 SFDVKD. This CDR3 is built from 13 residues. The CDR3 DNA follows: TGTGCCACCAGTGATTTTGTGACAGATACGCAGTATTTT. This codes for CATSDFVTDTQYF.

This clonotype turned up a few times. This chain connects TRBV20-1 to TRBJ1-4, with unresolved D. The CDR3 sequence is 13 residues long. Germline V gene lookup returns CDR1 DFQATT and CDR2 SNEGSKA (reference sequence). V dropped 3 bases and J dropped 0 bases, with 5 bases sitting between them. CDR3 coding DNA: TGCAGTGCTAGGGAAGCAACTAATGAAAAACTGTTTTTT. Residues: CSAREATNEKLFF.

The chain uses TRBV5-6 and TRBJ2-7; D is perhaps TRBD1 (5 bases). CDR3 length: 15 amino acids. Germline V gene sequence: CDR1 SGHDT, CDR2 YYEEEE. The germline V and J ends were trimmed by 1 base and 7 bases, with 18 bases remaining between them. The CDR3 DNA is TGTGCCAGCAGCTTGATCGCAGGGAACCCTACGGAGCAGTACGTC. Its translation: CASSLIAGNPTEQYV.

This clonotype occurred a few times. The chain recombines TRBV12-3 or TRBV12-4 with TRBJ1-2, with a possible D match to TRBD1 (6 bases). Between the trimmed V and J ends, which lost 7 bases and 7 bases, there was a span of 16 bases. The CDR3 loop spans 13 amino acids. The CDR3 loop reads CASTPLGGGGYTF. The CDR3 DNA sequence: TGTGCCAGCACTCCATTAGGGGGTGGTGGCTACACCTTC.

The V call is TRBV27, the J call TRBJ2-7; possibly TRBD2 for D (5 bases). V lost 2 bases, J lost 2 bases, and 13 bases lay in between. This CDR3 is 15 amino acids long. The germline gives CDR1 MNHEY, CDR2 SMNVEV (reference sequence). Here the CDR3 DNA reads TGTGCCAGCAGTTTAATTGTTGGGGAGACCTACGAGCAGTACTTC. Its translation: CASSLIVGETYEQYF.

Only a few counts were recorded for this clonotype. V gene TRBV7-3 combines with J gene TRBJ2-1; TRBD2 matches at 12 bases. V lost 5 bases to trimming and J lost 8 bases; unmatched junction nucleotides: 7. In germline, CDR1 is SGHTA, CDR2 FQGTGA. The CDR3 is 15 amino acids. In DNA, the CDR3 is TGTGCCAGCAGCCCGCGACTAGCGGGGGCCCATGAGCAGTTCTTC. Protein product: CASSPRLAGAHEQFF.